What follows describes a single TCR beta chain. This clonotype has just a few counts. Its antigen is currently not known. No quality values exist for individual bases; no much larger clone is one base distant. What the time point label conveys for this sample: pre-sensitization, week 0. In light of the paper, this sample's treatment or condition label describes: therapeutic diphenylcyclopropenone sensitization with weekly scalp DPC. At every patch-test visit, the blood draw took place before the patch test was put on. To be eligible, patients had to be aged 18 to 70, diagnosed with alopecia and judged suitable for DPC therapy, while pregnant patients were excluded. Unfractionated whole blood was collected in Tempus Blood RNA tubes, and total RNA was extracted from that blood. This sample is part of a study of human T cells and chemical hapten exposure (dated by TCRdb to the early 2020s). For context, the study as a whole: For sensitization, 2% DPC in acetone was applied to a roughly 2 cm by roughly 2 cm area of upper inner arm skin. Twenty-nine alopecia patients provided blood for TCR sequencing at one to four time points (pre-sensitization, 2, 6 and 24 weeks). Libraries were pooled for sequencing, and variation in per-sample TCR yields was attributed mainly to small differences in library volumes within the pool. Blood samples were taken from patients before sensitization (week 0) and at 2, 6 and about 24 weeks after DPC sensitization. Patch testing was done on the upper back using Finn chambers containing 0.01% DPC, and results were scored after 6 days according to International Contact Dermatitis Research Group standards. The mostly female patient cohort included alopecia areata with under or over 50% scalp involvement, alopecia totalis and alopecia universalis. The study tracked peripheral blood TCR repertoire changes in vivo during primary and secondary sensitization to the hapten diphenylcyclopropenone (DPC) in alopecia patients. Throughout the study period of around 24 weeks, patients also received therapeutic DPC doses to the scalp every week. Overall results and qualifications from the work: The number of PT1 expanded TCRs positively correlated with patch test score, significant at thresholds 8, 16 and 32 but not 4. After repeated subsampling, the strength of the expansion versus patch-test correlation and the threshold at which it became significant changed. No change with DPC sensitization was found in the number of TCRs above 1 in 1000 frequency, and no evidence of global repertoire structure alterations was found. Because every patient had alopecia, a presumed autoimmune disease, the patients' immune response might differ from that of healthy individuals. Significantly more large CDR3 similarity clusters were formed by expanded TCRs than by pre-sensitization or healthy control sets, consistent with antigen-driven responses.

Library method: RACE. The run used a NextSeq 500. Library preparation attached unique molecular identifiers to individual cDNA molecules for quantitative, reproducible TCR counting. Each blood RNA sample was used to sequence both TCR alpha and TCR beta chains. The study's processing was this. The median number of TCRs per sample was roughly 98,000, ranging from about 23,224 to 750,000. V, J and CDR3 annotation of the TCR reads was carried out using the Decombinator software suite. For the PS versus PT1 abundance plots, all samples were subsampled to the same number of TCRs (28,000). TCRs were defined as expanded if absent before sensitization and observed at least eight times at the 2-week time point. The public reads were quality trimmed at Q25 with fastp and then assembled into clones with MiXCR by TCRdb, keeping productive beta chains. When rows share a CDR3 protein, they turn into one entry using the most common DNA and genes. The V and J calls and clone size come from TCRdb's table, not from the authors' own analysis. In this sample the table shows fewer than 50,000 distinct CDR3 sequences, 7.5% to 9% of which occur a single time. About 1.2% of the sample is in the top ten clones.

Per the germline V gene, MNHEY is the CDR1 and SVGAGI is the CDR2. The CDR3, from cysteine to phenylalanine, totals 15 residues. Only CDR3 DNA is held: 45 bases, read in frame from base 1. Trimming takes 2 bases off V and 7 bases off J; junction bases not matched to a gene: 7. This specimen was whole blood, taken in connection with sensitization to the hapten diphenylcyclopropenone (DPC). The sequence joins TRBV6-5 to TRBJ2-3, with 9 bases matching TRBD2. This clonotype was sampled from a woman in her forties or fifties with alopecia areata. Some clones in this sample may be carry-over from other donors' samples. CDR3 sequence: CASSYGGRALYTQYF. The DNA sequence follows: TGTGCCAGCAGTTACGGCGGGAGGGCCCTATATACGCAGTATTTT.